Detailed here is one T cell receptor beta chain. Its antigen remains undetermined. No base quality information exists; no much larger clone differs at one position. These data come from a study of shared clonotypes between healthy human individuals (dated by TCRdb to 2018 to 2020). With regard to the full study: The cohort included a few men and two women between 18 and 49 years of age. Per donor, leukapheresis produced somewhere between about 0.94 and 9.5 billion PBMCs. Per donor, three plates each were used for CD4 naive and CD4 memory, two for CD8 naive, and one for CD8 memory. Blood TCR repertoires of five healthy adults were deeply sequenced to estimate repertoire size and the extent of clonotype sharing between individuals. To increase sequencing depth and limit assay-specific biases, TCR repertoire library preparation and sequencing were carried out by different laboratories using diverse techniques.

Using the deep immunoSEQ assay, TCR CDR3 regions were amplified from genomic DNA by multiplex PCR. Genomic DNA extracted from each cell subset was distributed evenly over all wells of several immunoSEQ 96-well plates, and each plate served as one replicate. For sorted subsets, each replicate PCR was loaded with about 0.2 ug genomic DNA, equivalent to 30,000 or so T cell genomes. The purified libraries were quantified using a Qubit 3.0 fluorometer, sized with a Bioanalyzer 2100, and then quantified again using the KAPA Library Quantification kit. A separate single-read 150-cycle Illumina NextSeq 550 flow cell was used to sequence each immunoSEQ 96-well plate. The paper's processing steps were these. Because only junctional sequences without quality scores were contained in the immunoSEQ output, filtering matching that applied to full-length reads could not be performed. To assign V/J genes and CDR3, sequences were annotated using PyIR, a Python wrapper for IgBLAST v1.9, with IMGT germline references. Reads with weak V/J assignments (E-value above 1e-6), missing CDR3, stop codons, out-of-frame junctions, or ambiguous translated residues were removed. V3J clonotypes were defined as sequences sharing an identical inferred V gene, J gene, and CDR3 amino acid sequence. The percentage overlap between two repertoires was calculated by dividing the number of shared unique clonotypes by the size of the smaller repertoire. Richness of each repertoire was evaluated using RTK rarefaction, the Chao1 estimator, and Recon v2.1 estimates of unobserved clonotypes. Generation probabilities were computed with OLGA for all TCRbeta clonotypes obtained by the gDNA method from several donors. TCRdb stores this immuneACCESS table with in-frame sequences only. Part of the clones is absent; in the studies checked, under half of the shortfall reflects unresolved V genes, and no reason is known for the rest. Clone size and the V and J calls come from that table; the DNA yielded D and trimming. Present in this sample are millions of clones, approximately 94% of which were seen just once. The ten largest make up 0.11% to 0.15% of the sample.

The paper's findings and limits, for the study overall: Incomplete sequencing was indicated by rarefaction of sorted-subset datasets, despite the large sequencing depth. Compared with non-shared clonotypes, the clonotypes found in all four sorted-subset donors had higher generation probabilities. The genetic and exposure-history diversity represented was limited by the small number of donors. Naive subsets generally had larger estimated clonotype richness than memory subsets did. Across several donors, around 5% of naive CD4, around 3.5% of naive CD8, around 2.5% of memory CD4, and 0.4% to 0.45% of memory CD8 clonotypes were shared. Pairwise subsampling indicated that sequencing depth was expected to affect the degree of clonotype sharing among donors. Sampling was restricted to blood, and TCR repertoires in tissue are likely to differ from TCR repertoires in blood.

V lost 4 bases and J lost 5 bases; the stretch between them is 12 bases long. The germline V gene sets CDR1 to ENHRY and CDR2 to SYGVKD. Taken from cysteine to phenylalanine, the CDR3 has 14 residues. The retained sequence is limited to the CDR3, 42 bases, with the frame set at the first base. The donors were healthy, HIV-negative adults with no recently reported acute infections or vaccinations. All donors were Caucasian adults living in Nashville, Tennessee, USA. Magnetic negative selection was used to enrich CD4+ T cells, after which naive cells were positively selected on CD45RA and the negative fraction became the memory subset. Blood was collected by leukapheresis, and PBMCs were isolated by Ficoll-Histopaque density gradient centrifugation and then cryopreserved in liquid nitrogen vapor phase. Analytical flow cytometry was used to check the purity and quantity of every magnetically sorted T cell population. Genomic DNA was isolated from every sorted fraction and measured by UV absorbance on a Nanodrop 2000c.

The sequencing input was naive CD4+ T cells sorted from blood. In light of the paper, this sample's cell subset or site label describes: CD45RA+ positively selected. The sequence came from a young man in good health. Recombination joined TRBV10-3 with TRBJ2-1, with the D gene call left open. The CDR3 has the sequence CAISGKVANNEQFF. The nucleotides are TGTGCCATCAGTGGTAAGGTAGCCAACAATGAGCAGTTCTTC.